The sequence of this TCR beta chain was determined in a study of human T cells and chemical hapten exposure. As for the study in general: Diphenylcyclopropenone, dosed weekly to the scalp, was given to patients throughout the approximately 24-week study.

Germline V gives CDR1 SGHTA, CDR2 FQGNSA. V shed 2 bases and J shed 4 bases, with 17 bases lying between them. The CDR3 loop spans 17 amino acids. One entry per CDR3 protein results from TCRdb running MiXCR on the RACE reads. The top ten clones hold around 6.1% of a sample with just over 350,000 distinct CDR3 sequences, just under 6.5% of them seen once. Regarding time point: patch test 2, 6 weeks after DPC sensitization. Treatment described: therapeutic diphenylcyclopropenone sensitization with weekly scalp DPC. Each patch-test visit's blood sample preceded patch application. The chain is built from TRBV7-2 and TRBJ1-4, with a weak D call TRBD1 (5 bases). This sequence originates from a woman aged 18-30 years with alopecia areata. Some clones in this sample may be carry-over from other donors' samples. The specimen comprised whole blood, sampled in connection with sensitization to the hapten diphenylcyclopropenone (DPC). CDR3 loop: CASSLSLTDKYNEKLFF. The CDR3 coding sequence is TGTGCCAGCAGCTTATCCTTGACGGACAAATATAATGAAAAACTGTTTTTT. Full variable domain (rest looked up from reference TRBV7-2 and TRBJ1-4): GAGVSQSPSNKVTEKGKDVELRCDPISGHTALYWYRQSLGQGLEFLIYFQGNSAPDKSGLPSDRFSAERTGGSVSTLTIQRTQQEDSAVYLCASSLSLTDKYNEKLFFGSGTQLSVL.